This T cell receptor (beta chain) was found in a study of blood T cells in healthy people across ages. It was with a sample-barcoded 5' primer and a J-beta primer mix that a second PCR of roughly 6 to 11 cycles was run. One entry per CDR3 protein results from TCRdb running MiXCR on the 5' RACE reads. The data contain about 1,800,000 distinct CDR3 sequences, roughly 27% of them singletons. Study-wide results and caveats: Naive CD4+ cell counts and diversity both ran higher in long-lived than in aged donors.

V gave up 5 bases and J gave up 8 bases, with 17 bases separating them. Per germline, CDR1 LGHDT and CDR2 YNNKEL (reference sequence). The CDR3 length is 14 residues. As to this clonotype: Its specificity is not known.

Source material: blood. The V and J genes are TRBV3-1 and TRBJ2-3; D is ambiguous. The TCR was taken from a woman between 25 and 40 years old in good health. CDR3 amino acids: CASSSTAVTCTQYF. The CDR3 DNA follows: TGTGCCAGCAGCTCAACCGCCGTGACCTGTACGCAGTATTTT.